This T cell receptor beta chain is drawn from a study of blood T cell repertoires in COVID-19. About the research overall: Nucleic acid was either cDNA or gDNA, and it came from T cells, B-cell-depleted T cells, or PBMCs.

As handled by the study authors: Estimates of nucleated cell counts were drawn from the amplification of reference gene primers. Here immunoSEQ multiplex PCR was the method, and the copy in TCRdb shows in-frame clones only, minus some. V and J calls and clone size are copied from that table; D and trimming were computed from the DNA. The data hold approximately 160,000 clones, with roughly 80% observed a single time. The CDR3 extends over 16 amino acids. Germline assignment: CDR1 MGHRA and CDR2 YSYEKL. The V and J ends lost 4 bases and 1 base, in that order; junction bases with no gene match: 6. This clonotype was obtained from an elderly woman with acute or convalescent COVID-19. V gene TRBV4-1 combines with J gene TRBJ2-3, with TRBD2 identical over 9 bases. Sample: peripheral blood. CDR3: CASSRLASGGTDTQYF. In nucleotides, the CDR3 is TGCGCCAGCAGCCGCCTGGCTAGCGGGGGCACAGATACGCAGTATTTT.